Sequencing of this T cell receptor beta chain was carried out in a study of blood T cell repertoires in COVID-19. The repertoire was sequenced with immunoSEQ multiplex PCR; TCRdb's copy has only in-frame clones and lacks some. Of 15,000 to 20,000 clones in the sample, approximately 90% were seen once. The CDR3 is 14 residues long. V dropped 2 bases and J dropped 4 bases, with 11 bases sitting between them. Germline V lookup: CDR1 SGHTA, CDR2 FQGNSA. The J gene is TRBJ1-2, the V gene TRBV7-2, with no clear D. This sequence was found in a human donor in a cohort sampled during active COVID-19. The sample comprised peripheral blood. CDR3 nucleotides: TGTGCCAGCAGCTTAATTTCCGGGGTCTATGGCTACACCTTC. It is translated as CASSLISGVYGYTF.